Each of the 2 T cell receptor beta chains below was sequenced from the same sample in a study of CD8+CD57+ T cells in acquired aplastic anemia. CD8+CD57+ cell expansion had been shown by flow cytometry in patients chosen for sequencing. The TCR beta profiling, which covered VDJ combination and CDR3 sequence, was carried out using genomic DNA as the template. TCRdb ran MiXCR on the reads and lists one entry per CDR3 protein. This table has about 160,000 distinct CDR3 sequences, around 75% appearing once. The specimen sequenced was sorted CD4+, CD8+, or CD8+CD57+ T cells (not recorded which) from PBMCs. Receptors originate from a human donor with aplastic anemia.

The chain has TRBV29-1 and TRBJ2-3; the D is unclear. The germline CDR1 and CDR2 sequences are SQVTM and ANQGSEA. Between the trimmed V and J ends, which lost 1 base and 1 base, there was a span of 9 bases. The CDR3 is 14 amino acids. CDR3 sequence: CSVEGAPRTDTQYF. For the CDR3, the DNA is TGCAGCGTTGAAGGGGCCCCTCGCACAGATACGCAGTATTTT.

V usage is TRBV9 and J usage is TRBJ2-7; D may be TRBD1 (5 bases). V was shortened by 4 bases and J by 7 bases, with 18 bases between the two germline ends. Germline values: CDR1 SGDLS, CDR2 YYNGEE. This CDR3 spans 14 amino acids. CDR3 amino acids: CASSQESRGGEQYF. The CDR3 region has the DNA TGTGCCAGCAGCCAAGAAAGTAGGGGTGGTGAGCAGTACTTC.